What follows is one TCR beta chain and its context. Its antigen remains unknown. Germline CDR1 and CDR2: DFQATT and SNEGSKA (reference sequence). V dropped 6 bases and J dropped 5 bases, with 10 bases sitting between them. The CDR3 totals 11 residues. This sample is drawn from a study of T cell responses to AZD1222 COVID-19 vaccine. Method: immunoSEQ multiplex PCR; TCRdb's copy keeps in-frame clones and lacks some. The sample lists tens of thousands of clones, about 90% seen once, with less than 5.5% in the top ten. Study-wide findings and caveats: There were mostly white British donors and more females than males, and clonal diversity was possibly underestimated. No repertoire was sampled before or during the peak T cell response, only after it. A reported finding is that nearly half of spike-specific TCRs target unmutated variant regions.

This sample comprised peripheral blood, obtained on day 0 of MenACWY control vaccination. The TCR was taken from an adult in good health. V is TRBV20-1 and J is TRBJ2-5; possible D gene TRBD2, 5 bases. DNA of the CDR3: TGCAGTGCAAGGGAGTCGGAGACCCAGTACTTC. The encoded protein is CSARESETQYF.